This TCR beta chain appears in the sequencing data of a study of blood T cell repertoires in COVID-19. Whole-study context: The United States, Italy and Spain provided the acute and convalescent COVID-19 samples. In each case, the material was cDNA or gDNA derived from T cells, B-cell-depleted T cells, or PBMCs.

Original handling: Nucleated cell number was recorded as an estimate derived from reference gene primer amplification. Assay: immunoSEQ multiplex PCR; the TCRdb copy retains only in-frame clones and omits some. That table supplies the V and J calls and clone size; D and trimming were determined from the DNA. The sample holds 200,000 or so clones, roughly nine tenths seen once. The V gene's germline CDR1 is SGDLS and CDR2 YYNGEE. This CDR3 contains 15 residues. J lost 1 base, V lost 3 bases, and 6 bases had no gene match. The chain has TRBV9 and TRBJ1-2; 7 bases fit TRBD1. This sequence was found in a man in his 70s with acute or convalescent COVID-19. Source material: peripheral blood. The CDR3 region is CASSAGTALNYGYTF. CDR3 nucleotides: TGTGCCAGCAGCGCCGGGACAGCTCTTAACTATGGCTACACCTTC.